The entry below gives a single T cell receptor beta chain sequence along with its context. What it recognizes is unknown. This table comes from immunoSEQ multiplex PCR, and its TCRdb copy is limited to in-frame clones, with some not included. The table lists about 38,000 clones, around 79% of them singletons, with less than 6% in the top ten. Single viable CD3+CD4+CD8-CD45RO+ cells were sorted as the memory CD4+ T cells. The data are from a study of memory CD4+ T cells and cytomegalovirus serostatus. Across the study: Of the healthy Belgian adults, 9 or 10 were CMV seropositive and 20 to 25 seronegative.

Study results and caveats: The CMV-associated TCR signature appears largely within the CD4+ memory repertoire. CD4+ memory repertoires contained about 40% of the roughly 160 reported CMV TCRbeta sequences.

Per germline, CDR1 MNHNS and CDR2 SASEGT. The CDR3 runs 20 residues. V shed 4 bases, J shed 2 bases, and the junction held 15 bases outside the gene matches. The sequence was collected from an adult in good health and CMV-seropositive. Sequencing input: memory CD4+ T cells from blood. This rearrangement joins TRBV6-1 to TRBJ1-4; 11 bases are a match to TRBD1. The CDR3 protein is CASSGVTGTGGLMTNEKLFF. The CDR3 nucleotides are TGTGCCAGCAGTGGAGTAACCGGGACAGGGGGATTGATGACTAATGAAAAACTGTTTTTT.